The 9 T cell receptor beta chains given below trace back to one sample, sequenced in a study of brain T cells in children with intractable seizures. The data were produced by immunoSEQ multiplex PCR, yet TCRdb's version contains in-frame clones alone and is incomplete. Among just under 65,000 clones listed, 90% to 97% were seen once. The sequencing used peripheral blood, collected at surgery. These TCRs come from a boy under three years old with focal cortical dysplasia and intractable seizures.

The rearrangement uses TRBV7-2 and TRBJ2-4, with TRBD2 matching 9 bases. Trimming cost V 5 bases and J 7 bases; bases outside gene matches: 6. Germline assignment: CDR1 SGHTA and CDR2 FQGNSA. The CDR3 is 14 amino acids. The CDR3 here is CASSPGLAGNIQYF. In nucleotides, the CDR3 is TGTGCCAGCAGCCCGGGACTAGCCGGGAACATTCAGTACTTC.

This chain uses TRBV10-3 with TRBJ1-3, with TRBD1 matching 7 bases. Germline V gives CDR1 ENHRY, CDR2 SYGVKD. The CDR3 has 18 residues. Trimming at V came to 2 bases and at J to 5 bases, leaving 15 bases not matched to a gene. The CDR3 region is CAISEGGRQGKKRNTIYF. In DNA form, the CDR3 reads TGTGCCATCAGTGAGGGGGGCCGACAGGGAAAGAAGAGAAACACCATATATTTT.

J is TRBJ2-7 and V is TRBV5-5, with no clear D. This CDR3 spans 14 amino acids. Germline V gene sequence: CDR1 SGHKS, CDR2 YYEKEE (reference sequence). V was pared by 2 bases and J by 3 bases, with 12 bases between. This CDR3 reads CASSFFLSGYEQYF. The CDR3 DNA is TGTGCCAGCAGCTTCTTTTTATCCGGCTACGAGCAGTACTTC.

The table lists this clone with a count of one. In nucleotides, the CDR3 is TGTGCCAGCAGCTCAGGCGTGGAAGGCTACGAGCAGTACTTC. This codes for CASSSGVEGYEQYF. The gene calls are TRBV5-5 and TRBJ2-7, with unresolved D. CDR1 and CDR2 (germline): SGHKS, YYEKEE (reference sequence). Trimming cost V 3 bases and J 3 bases, with 13 bases left between them. The CDR3 covers 14 residues.

V usage is TRBV2 and J usage is TRBJ2-7, with 7 bases matching TRBD1. The trim removed 6 bases at V and 4 bases at J, leaving 9 bases unmatched. Germline V gene data show CDR1 as SNHLY and CDR2 as FYNNEI. The CDR3 covers 14 residues. For the CDR3, the DNA is TGTGCCAGCAGGAGTTCAGGGGGTCGGTACGAGCAGTACTTC. Amino acid sequence: CASRSSGGRYEQYF.

The J gene is TRBJ2-7, the V gene TRBV15; D is possibly TRBD2 (7 bases). This CDR3 spans 18 amino acids. CDR1 and CDR2 (germline): LNHNV, YYDKDF (reference sequence). V lost 0 bases and J lost 0, with 18 bases in between. CDR3 region: CATSREGGSQGSSYEQYF. The CDR3 DNA is TGTGCCACCAGCAGAGAGGGGGGGTCCCAGGGGAGCTCCTACGAGCAGTACTTC.

This clone showed up just once. This rearrangement joins TRBV16 to TRBJ1-1; a possible D gene is TRBD1 (6 bases). CDR3 size: 15 residues. Per the germline V gene, CDR1 is KGHSY and CDR2 is FQNENV. Trimming removed 0 bases from V and 4 bases from J, with 12 bases in between. The CDR3 nucleotides are TGTGCCAGCAGCCAATCCGGGGGCTGGGGCACTGAAGCTTTCTTT. It yields the protein CASSQSGGWGTEAFF. The full variable domain, in which reference TRBV16 and TRBJ1-1 provide the parts outside the CDR3, is GEEVAQTPKHLVRGEGQKAKLYCAPIKGHSYVFWYQQVLKNEFKFLISFQNENVFDETGMPKERFSAKCLPNSPCSLEIQATKLEDSAVYFCASSQSGGWGTEAFFGQGTRLTVV.

This clone was observed once. The chain recombines TRBV28 with TRBJ2-7, with 10 bases identical to TRBD1. Germline V lookup: CDR1 MDHEN, CDR2 SYDVKM. J gave up 3 bases and V 3 bases, and 23 bases lay outside the gene matches. CDR3 length equals 21 residues. The DNA of the CDR3 is TGTGCCAGCAGTTTCCGACCGGGACAGGGGCGACCCCCCTTGTGGTACTACGAGCAGTACTTC. Translation: CASSFRPGQGRPPLWYYEQYF.

The chain has TRBV28 and TRBJ2-2, with D unclear. The ends were cut back, 1 base at V and 1 base at J, with 10 bases in the middle. The CDR3 consists of 16 residues. Germline CDR1 MDHEN, CDR2 SYDVKM. Here the CDR3 reads CASSLFSGLNTGELFF. In DNA, the CDR3 is TGTGCCAGCAGTTTATTTAGTGGATTGAACACCGGGGAGCTGTTTTTT. The full variable domain, completed using reference TRBV28 and TRBJ2-2, is DVKVTQSSRYLVKRTGEKVFLECVQDMDHENMFWYRQDPGLGLRLIYFSYDVKMKEKGDIPEGYSVSREKKERFSLILESASTNQTSMYLCASSLFSGLNTGELFFGEGSRLTVL.